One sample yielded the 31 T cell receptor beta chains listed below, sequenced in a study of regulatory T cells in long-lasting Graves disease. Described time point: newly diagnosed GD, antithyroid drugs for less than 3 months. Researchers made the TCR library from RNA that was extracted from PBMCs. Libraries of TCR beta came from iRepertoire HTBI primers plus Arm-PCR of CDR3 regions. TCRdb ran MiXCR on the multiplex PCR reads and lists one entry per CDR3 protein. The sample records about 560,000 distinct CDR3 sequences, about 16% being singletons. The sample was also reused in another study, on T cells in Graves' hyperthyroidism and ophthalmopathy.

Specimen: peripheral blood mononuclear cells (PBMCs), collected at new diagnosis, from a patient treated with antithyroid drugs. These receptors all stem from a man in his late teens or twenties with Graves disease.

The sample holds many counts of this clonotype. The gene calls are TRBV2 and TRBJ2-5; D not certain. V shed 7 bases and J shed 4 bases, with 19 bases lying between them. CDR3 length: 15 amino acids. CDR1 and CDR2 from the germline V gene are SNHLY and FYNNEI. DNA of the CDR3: TGTGCCAGCACCGAAGGTTTGCCCGTCGGAGAGACCCAGTACTTC. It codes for CASTEGLPVGETQYF.

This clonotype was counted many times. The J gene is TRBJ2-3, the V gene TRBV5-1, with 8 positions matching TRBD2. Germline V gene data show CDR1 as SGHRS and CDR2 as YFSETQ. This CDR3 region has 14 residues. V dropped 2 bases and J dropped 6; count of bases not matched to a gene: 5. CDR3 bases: TGCGCCAGCAGCTTTGGACTAGCATCCGATACGCAGTATTTT. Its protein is CASSFGLASDTQYF. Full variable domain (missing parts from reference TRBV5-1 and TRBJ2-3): KAGVTQTPRYLIKTRGQQVTLSCSPISGHRSVSWYQQTPGQGLQFLFEYFSETQRNKGNFPGRFSGRQFSNSRSEMNVSTLELGDSALYLCASSFGLASDTQYFGPGTRLTVL.

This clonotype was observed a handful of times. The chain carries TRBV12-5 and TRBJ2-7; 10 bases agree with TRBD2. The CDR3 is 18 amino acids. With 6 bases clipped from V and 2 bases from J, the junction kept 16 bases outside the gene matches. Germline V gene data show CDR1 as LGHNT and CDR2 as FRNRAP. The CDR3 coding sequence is TGTGCTAGTGGCGACACCGGACTAGCGGTTCCTTGGCCCTACGAGCAGTACTTC. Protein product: CASGDTGLAVPWPYEQYF.

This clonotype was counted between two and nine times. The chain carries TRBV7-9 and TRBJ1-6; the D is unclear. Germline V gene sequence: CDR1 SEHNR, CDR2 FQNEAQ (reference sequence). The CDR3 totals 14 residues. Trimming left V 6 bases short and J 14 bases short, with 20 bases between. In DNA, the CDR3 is TGTGCCAGCAGTTTGGGGTTGTTTCCGATGACCCTCCACTTT. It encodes CASSLGLFPMTLHF.

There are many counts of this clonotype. DNA of the CDR3: TGCGCCAGCAGCACCGAGCCGACAGCCTTAACGCAGTATTTT. Translation: CASSTEPTALTQYF. This rearrangement joins TRBV5-1 to TRBJ2-3; D may be TRBD1 (5 bases). The germline V and J ends were trimmed by 4 bases and 9 bases, with 18 bases remaining between them. The CDR3 runs to 14 residues. Germline V gene sequence: CDR1 SGHRS, CDR2 YFSETQ.

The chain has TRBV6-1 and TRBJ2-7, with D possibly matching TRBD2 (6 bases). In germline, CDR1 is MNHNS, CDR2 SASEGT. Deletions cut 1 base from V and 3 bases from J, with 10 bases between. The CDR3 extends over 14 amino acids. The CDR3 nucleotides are TGTGCCAGCAGTGAAGGGGGGAGGTTCTACGAGCAGTACTTC. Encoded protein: CASSEGGRFYEQYF.

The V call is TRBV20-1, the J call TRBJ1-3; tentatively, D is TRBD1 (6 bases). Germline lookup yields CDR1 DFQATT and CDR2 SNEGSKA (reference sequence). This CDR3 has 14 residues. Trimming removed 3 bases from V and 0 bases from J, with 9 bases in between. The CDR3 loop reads CSASRRGSGNTIYF. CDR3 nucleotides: TGCAGTGCTAGTCGCAGGGGCTCTGGAAACACCATATATTTT.

CDR3 in amino acids: CASSEIVRRRGPNTGELFF. As DNA, the CDR3 is TGTGCCAGCAGTGAAATAGTACGGCGGCGGGGGCCTAACACCGGGGAGCTGTTTTTT. The rearrangement joins TRBV25-1 to TRBJ2-2, with D possibly being TRBD2 (7 bases). Trimming left V 2 bases short and J 2 bases short, with 21 bases between. Germline values: CDR1 MGHDK, CDR2 SYGVNS. This CDR3 has 19 residues.

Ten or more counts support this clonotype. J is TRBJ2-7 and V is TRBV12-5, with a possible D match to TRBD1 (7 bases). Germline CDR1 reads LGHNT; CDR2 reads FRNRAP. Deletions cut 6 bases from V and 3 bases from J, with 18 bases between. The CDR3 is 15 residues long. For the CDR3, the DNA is TGTGCTAGTGGCTCCAGTCACCAGGGGGGCTACGAGCAGTACTTC. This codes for CASGSSHQGGYEQYF.

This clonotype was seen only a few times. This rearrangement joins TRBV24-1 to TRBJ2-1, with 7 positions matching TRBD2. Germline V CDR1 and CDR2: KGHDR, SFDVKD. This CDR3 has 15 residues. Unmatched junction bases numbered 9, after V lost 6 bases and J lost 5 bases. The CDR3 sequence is CATSKELAEHNEQFF. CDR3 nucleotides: TGTGCCACCAGTAAAGAGCTAGCGGAACACAATGAGCAGTTCTTC.

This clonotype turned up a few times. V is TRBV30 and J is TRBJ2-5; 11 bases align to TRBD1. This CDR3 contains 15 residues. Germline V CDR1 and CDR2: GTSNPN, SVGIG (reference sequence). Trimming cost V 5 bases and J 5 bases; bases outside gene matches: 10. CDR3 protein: CAWGSRDRGRETQYF. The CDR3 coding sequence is TGTGCCTGGGGGAGCCGGGACAGGGGGAGGGAGACCCAGTACTTC.

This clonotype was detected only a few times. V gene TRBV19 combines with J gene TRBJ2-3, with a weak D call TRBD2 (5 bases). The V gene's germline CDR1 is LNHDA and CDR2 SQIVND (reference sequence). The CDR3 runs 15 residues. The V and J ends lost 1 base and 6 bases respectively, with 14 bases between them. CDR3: CASSIAGRSSDTQYF. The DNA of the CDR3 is TGTGCCAGTAGTATAGCGGGAAGGTCTTCGGATACGCAGTATTTT.

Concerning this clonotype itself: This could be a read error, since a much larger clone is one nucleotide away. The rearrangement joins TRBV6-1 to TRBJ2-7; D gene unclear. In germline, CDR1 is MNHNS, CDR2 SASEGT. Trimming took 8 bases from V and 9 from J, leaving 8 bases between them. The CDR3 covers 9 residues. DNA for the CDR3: TGTGCCAGCGACCACGGGCAGTACTTC. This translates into CASDHGQYF.

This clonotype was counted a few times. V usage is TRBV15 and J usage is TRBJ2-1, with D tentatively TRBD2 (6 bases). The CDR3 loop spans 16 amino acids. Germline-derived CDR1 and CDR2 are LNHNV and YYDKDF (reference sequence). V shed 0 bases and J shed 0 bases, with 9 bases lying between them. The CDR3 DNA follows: TGTGCCACCAGCAGAGATGTAGCGGACTCCTACAATGAGCAGTTCTTC. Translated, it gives CATSRDVADSYNEQFF.

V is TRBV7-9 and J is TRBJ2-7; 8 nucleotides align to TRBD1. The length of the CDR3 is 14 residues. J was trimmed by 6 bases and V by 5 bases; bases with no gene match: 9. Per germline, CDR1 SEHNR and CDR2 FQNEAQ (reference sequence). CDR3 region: CASSTGTGSLEQYF. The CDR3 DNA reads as TGTGCCAGCAGCACCGGGACAGGTAGCCTCGAGCAGTACTTC.

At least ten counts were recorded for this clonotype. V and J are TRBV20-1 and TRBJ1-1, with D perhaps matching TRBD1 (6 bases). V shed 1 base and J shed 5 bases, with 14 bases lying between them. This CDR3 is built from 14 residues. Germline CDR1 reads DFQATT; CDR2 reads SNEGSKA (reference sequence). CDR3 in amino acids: CSARVGGKRTEAFF. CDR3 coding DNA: TGCAGTGCTAGAGTCGGGGGCAAGCGGACTGAAGCTTTCTTT.

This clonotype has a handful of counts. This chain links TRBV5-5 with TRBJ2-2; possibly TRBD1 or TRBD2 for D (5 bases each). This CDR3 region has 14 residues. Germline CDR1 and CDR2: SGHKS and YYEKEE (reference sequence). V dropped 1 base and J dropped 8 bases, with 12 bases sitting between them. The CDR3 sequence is CASSLRAGTGELFF. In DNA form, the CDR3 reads TGTGCCAGCAGCTTGAGGGCAGGGACGGGGGAGCTGTTTTTT.

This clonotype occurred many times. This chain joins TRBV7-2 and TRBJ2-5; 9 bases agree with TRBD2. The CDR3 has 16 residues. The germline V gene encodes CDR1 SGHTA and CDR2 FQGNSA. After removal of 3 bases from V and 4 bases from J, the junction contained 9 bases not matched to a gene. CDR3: CASSFEGGRARETQYF. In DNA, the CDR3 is TGTGCCAGCAGCTTCGAGGGCGGGAGGGCCCGAGAGACCCAGTACTTC.

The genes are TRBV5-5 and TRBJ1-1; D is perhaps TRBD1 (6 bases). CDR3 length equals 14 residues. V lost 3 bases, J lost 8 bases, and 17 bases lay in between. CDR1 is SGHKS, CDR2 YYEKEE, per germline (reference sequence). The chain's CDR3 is CASSSPAGGQEAFF. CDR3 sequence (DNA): TGTGCCAGCAGCTCCCCGGCGGGGGGACAAGAAGCTTTCTTT.

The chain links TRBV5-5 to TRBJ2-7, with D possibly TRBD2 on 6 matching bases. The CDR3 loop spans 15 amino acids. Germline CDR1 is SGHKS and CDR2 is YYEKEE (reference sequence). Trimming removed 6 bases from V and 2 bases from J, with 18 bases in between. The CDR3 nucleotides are TGTGCCAGCACCGTCGATCGGGGGAGAACCTACGAGCAGTACTTC. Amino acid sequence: CASTVDRGRTYEQYF. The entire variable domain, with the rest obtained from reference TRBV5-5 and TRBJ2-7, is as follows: DAGVTQSPTHLIKTRGQQVTLRCSPISGHKSVSWYQQVLGQGPQFIFQYYEKEERGRGNFPDRFSARQFPNYSSELNVNALLLGDSALYLCASTVDRGRTYEQYFGPGTRLTVT.

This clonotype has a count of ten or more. This CDR3 is CASSERGGTKQFF. In DNA, the CDR3 is TGTGCCAGCAGTGAACGTGGGGGGACTAAGCAGTTCTTC. V gene TRBV2 combines with J gene TRBJ2-1; 7 bases map to TRBD2. Germline values: CDR1 SNHLY, CDR2 FYNNEI. This CDR3 is built from 13 residues. Losses at the gene ends were 2 bases for V and 11 bases for J; bases not matched to a gene: 6.

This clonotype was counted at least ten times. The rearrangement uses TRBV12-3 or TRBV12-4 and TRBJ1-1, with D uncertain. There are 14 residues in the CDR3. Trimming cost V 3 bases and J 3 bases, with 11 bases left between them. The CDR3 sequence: CASSFRQSYTEAFF. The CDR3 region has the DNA TGTGCCAGCAGTTTCAGACAAAGTTACACTGAAGCTTTCTTT.

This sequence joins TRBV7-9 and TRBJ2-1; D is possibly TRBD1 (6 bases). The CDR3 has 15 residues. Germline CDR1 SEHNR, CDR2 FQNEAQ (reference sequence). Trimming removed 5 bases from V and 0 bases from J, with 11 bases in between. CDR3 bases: TGTGCCAGCAGCCCCGGGACACACTCCTACAATGAGCAGTTCTTC. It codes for CASSPGTHSYNEQFF. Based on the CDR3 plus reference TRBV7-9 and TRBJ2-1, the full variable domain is DTGVSQNPRHKITKRGQNVTFRCDPISEHNRLYWYRQTLGQGPEFLTYFQNEAQLEKSRLLSDRFSAERPKGSFSTLEIQRTEQGDSAMYLCASSPGTHSYNEQFFGPGTRLTVL.

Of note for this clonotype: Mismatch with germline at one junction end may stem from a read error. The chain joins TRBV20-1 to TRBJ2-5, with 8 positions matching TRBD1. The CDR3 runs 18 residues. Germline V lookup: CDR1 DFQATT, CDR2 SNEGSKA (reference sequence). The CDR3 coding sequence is TGCAGTGCTAGAGTATCTTGGTACAGGGGGGTTATGGGAGAGACCCAGCACTTC. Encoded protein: CSARVSWYRGVMGETQHF.

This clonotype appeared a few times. CDR3 coding DNA: TGCGCCACCCAACCAAGAAATGAGCAGTTCTTC. Its translation is CATQPRNEQFF. The rearrangement uses TRBV10-1 and TRBJ2-1; D call uncertain. The CDR3 sequence is 11 residues long. Germline CDR1 and CDR2: WNHNN and SYGVQD (reference sequence). The V gene lost 10 bases and the J gene lost 7 bases, with 11 bases spanning the gap.

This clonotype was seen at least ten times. CDR3 nucleotide sequence: TGTGCCATCAGTGACCTCGTTCAACCCGGGACCCGGGGGGGACACGAGCAGTACTTC. Amino acids: CAISDLVQPGTRGGHEQYF. J is TRBJ2-7 and V is TRBV10-3; TRBD2 agrees at 8 bases. V lost 3 bases, J lost 5 bases, and 21 bases stayed unmatched. The CDR3 is 19 residues long. Germline V lookup: CDR1 ENHRY, CDR2 SYGVKD.

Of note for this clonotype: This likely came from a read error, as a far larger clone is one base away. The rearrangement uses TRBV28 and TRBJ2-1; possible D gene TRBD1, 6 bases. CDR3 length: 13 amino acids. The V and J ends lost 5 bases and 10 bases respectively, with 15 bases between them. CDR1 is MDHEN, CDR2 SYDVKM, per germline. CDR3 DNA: TGTGCCAGCAGTAAGGACAGTTCGGACGAGCAGTTCTTC. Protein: CASSKDSSDEQFF. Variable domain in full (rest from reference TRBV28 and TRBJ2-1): DVKVTQSSRYLVKRTGEKVFLECVQDMDHENMFWYRQDPGLGLRLIYFSYDVKMKEKGDIPEGYSVSREKKERFSLILESASTNQTSMYLCASSKDSSDEQFFGPGTRLTVL.

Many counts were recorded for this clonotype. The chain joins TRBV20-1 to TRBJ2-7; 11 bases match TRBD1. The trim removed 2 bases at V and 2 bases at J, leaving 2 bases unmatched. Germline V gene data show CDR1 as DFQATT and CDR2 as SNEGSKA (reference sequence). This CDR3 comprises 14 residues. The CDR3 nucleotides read TGCAGTGCTAGAAGGACAGGGGGCCCCTACGAGCAGTACTTC. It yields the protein CSARRTGGPYEQYF.

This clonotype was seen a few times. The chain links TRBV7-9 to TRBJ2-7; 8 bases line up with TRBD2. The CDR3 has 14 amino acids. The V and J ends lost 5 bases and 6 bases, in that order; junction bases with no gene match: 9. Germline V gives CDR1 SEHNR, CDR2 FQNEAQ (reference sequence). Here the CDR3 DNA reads TGTGCCAGCAGCGGGACGGGAGGGTTCCCCGAGCAGTACTTC. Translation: CASSGTGGFPEQYF.

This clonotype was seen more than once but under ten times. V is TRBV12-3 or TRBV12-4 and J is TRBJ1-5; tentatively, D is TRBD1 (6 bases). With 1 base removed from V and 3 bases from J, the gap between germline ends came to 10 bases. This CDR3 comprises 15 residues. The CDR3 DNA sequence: TGTGCCAGCAGTTTAGGACAGGCCAACAATCAGCCCCAGCATTTT. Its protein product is CASSLGQANNQPQHF.

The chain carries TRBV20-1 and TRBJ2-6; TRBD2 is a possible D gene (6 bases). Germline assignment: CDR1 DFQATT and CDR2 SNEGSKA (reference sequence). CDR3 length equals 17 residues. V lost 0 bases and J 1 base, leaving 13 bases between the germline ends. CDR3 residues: CSARDYGSGSGANVLTF. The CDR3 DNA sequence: TGCAGTGCTAGAGACTACGGGAGTGGGTCTGGGGCCAACGTCCTGACTTTC.